This T cell receptor beta chain was retrieved from a study of CD8+CD57+ T cells in acquired aplastic anemia. The overall study: Quantities of DNA derived from sorted CD4+ and CD8+ cells averaged 3.2 ug. The study, taken as a whole, reports: Simpson's diversity of CD8+ cells was not significantly different in patients compared with controls.

Investigators profiled TCR beta VDJ and CDR3 from genomic DNA template. In TCRdb, the reads were re-called with MiXCR into one record per CDR3 protein. The data hold just over 150,000 distinct CDR3 sequences, with around half observed a single time. It was patients with CD8+CD57+ cell expansion by flow cytometry who were chosen for sequencing. All patients had severe acquired aplastic anemia. This clonotype was observed a single time. Its cognate antigen is unknown. Sequencing input: sorted CD4+, CD8+, or CD8+CD57+ T cells (not recorded which) from PBMCs. This sequence originates from a human donor with aplastic anemia.

The CDR3 bases are TGTGCCAGCAGTACCCGGGGGGGAGATACGCAGTATTTT. This sequence encodes CASSTRGGDTQYF. The V gene is TRBV6-1, the J gene TRBJ2-3, with TRBD2 matching over 8 bases. Germline-derived CDR1 and CDR2 are MNHNS and SASEGT. After removal of 5 bases from V and 5 bases from J, the junction contained 3 bases not matched to a gene. The CDR3 consists of 13 residues.